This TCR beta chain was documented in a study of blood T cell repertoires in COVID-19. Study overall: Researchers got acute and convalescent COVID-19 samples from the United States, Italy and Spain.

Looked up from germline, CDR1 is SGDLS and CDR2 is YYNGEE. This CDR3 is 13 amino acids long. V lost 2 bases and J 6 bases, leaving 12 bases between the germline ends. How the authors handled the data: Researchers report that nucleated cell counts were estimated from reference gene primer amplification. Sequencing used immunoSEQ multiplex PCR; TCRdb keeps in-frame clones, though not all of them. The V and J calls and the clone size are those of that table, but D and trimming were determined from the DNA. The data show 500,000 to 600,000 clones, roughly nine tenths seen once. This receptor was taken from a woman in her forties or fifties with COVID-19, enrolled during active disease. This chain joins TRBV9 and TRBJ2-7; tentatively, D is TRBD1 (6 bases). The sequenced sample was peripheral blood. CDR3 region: CASSVGGKGEQYF. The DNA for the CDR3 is TGTGCCAGCAGCGTTGGGGGCAAGGGCGAGCAGTACTTC.